Sequencing of this T cell receptor (beta chain) was carried out in a study of identifying expanded T cells in peripheral blood. Study findings and constraints: Variance in clone template counts between approximately two-week samples significantly increased with total template count across all healthy donors. Differentially abundant clones: around 1.1 between replicates, about 15 at roughly 15 days, less than 20 at four.

Collection occurred without any documented infections or immune events in donors. CDR3 length: 12 residues. Trimming cost V 2 bases and J 9 bases, with 7 bases left between them. CDR1 and CDR2 (germline): MDHEN, SYDVKM. Sequencing was performed with immunoSEQ multiplex PCR; in TCRdb, only in-frame clones are kept and a portion is missing. The sample carries 100,000 to 150,000 clones, approximately 86% recorded once. To note about this clone: Its antigen is not known.

This receptor was identified in a person between 18 and 75 years old in good health. This chain connects TRBV28 to TRBJ1-4; perhaps TRBD1 as D (5 bases). Sequencing was carried out using blood. In nucleotides, the CDR3 is TGTGCCAGCAGTTTACAGGGTAAAAAACTGTTTTTT. Amino acids: CASSLQGKKLFF. Variable domain in full (rest from reference TRBV28 and TRBJ1-4): DVKVTQSSRYLVKRTGEKVFLECVQDMDHENMFWYRQDPGLGLRLIYFSYDVKMKEKGDIPEGYSVSREKKERFSLILESASTNQTSMYLCASSLQGKKLFFGSGTQLSVL.